This TCR beta chain was identified in a study of shared T cell receptors in the human thymus. Measured with immunoSEQ multiplex PCR; TCRdb has only the in-frame clones, and not every one. This sample has some 700,000 clones, with approximately 83% found just once. The CDR3 extends over 15 amino acids. The sample was also reused in another study, on human thymus T cells. Per that study: Thymic and blood repertoires appeared to show biased V and J gene usage. Thymic repertoires from unrelated individuals overlapped highly, related research reported.

The sample comprised thymocytes. The chain couples TRBV21-1 to TRBJ1-5; the D call of TRBD1 is as the table states it, not checked on the DNA. TRBV21-1 is labeled a pseudogene. This receptor was identified in a girl less than two years old with a congenital heart defect. CDR3 bases: TGTGCCAGCAGCTTAACAGGGGGCCCCAATCAGCCCCAGCATTTT. Its translation is CASSLTGGPNQPQHF.